This T cell receptor (beta chain) is from a study of neoadjuvant anti-PD-1 for oral cavity cancer. General study findings and limits: Higher pretreatment Treg/Th17 ratios tracked higher pretreatment blood clonality. Post-nivolumab, blood T cell clonality was significantly elevated in non-responders.

A note on this clone: Its antigen remains unknown.

The V end was cut by 6 bases, the J end by 0 bases, with 8 bases between. CDR1 is MDHEN and CDR2 is SYDVKM in the germline V gene. The CDR3 spans 13 residues. Libraries were prepared by immunoSEQ multiplex PCR; TCRdb keeps only in-frame clonotypes and omits some of them. The sample has some 15,000 clones; approximately 71% are singletons. Blood cells were analyzed directly, without culture or expansion. The sequence was collected from a person between 40 and 85 years old with oral cavity squamous cell carcinoma. The genes are TRBV28 and TRBJ1-2, with D hard to call. Sequenced here: PBMCs, sampled before nivolumab (anti-PD-1) treatment. In DNA form, the CDR3 reads TGTGCCAGCAGCCTCTTAGCTAACTATGGCTACACCTTC. Its translation is CASSLLANYGYTF.